This passage covers 17 T cell receptor beta chains from one sample sequenced in a study of identical twins. TCRdb analysed the 5' RACE reads with MiXCR anew, one entry per CDR3 protein. The sample carries 500,000 or so distinct CDR3 sequences, roughly an eighth recorded once. This sample also belongs to another study, concerning yellow fever vaccine responses in identical twins.

The sequencing sample was made of CD4+ T cells sorted from blood. These receptors all stem from a woman under 30 in good health.

The gene calls are TRBV5-5 and TRBJ2-7, with TRBD2 matching over 8 bases. The CDR3 covers 17 residues. Looked up from germline, CDR1 is SGHKS and CDR2 is YYEKEE (reference sequence). V gave up 2 bases and J gave up 2 bases; unmatched junction bases: 12. The chain's CDR3 is CASSFRTSQERAYEQYF. In DNA form, the CDR3 reads TGTGCCAGCAGCTTCCGGACTAGCCAGGAACGAGCCTACGAGCAGTACTTC. Variable domain in full (rest from reference TRBV5-5 and TRBJ2-7): DAGVTQSPTHLIKTRGQQVTLRCSPISGHKSVSWYQQVLGQGPQFIFQYYEKEERGRGNFPDRFSARQFPNYSSELNVNALLLGDSALYLCASSFRTSQERAYEQYFGPGTRLTVT.

The rearrangement joins TRBV29-1 to TRBJ2-2; D is perhaps TRBD1 (7 bases). Germline V gene data show CDR1 as SQVTM and CDR2 as ANQGSEA. CDR3 length: 13 residues. Deletions cut 4 bases from V and 6 bases from J, with 12 bases between. Here the CDR3 DNA reads TGCAGCGTTGGTCAGGGGGGACCCGGGGAGCTGTTTTTT. It specifies CSVGQGGPGELFF.

There are a few counts of this clonotype. V and J are TRBV7-2 and TRBJ2-2, with a weak D call TRBD1 (5 bases). Between the trimmed V and J ends, which lost 3 bases and 9 bases, there was a span of 11 bases. Germline V lookup: CDR1 SGHTA, CDR2 FQGNSA. The CDR3 is 13 residues long. The CDR3 loop is CASSFQGDRELFF. CDR3 DNA: TGTGCCAGCAGCTTTCAGGGCGATAGGGAGCTGTTTTTT.

This clonotype was counted a few times. The chain employs TRBV5-5 and TRBJ2-3; 7 nucleotides line up with TRBD2. The V and J ends lost 0 bases and 0 bases, in that order; junction bases with no gene match: 4. The CDR3 sequence is 16 residues long. Germline loops: CDR1 SGHKS, CDR2 YYEKEE (reference sequence). The CDR3 nucleotides are TGTGCCAGCAGCTTGGCTAGCGGCACTAGCACAGATACGCAGTATTTT. Translation: CASSLASGTSTDTQYF.

This clonotype has a handful of counts. This sequence joins TRBV5-1 and TRBJ2-5; 7 bases are shared with TRBD1. Looked up from germline, CDR1 is SGHRS and CDR2 is YFSETQ. Trimming cost V 4 bases and J 2 bases; bases outside gene matches: 8. CDR3 length: 15 residues. Written as DNA, the CDR3 is TGCGCCAGCAGCACTCCGGGACAGCCACAAGAGACCCAGTACTTC. Amino acid sequence: CASSTPGQPQETQYF.

This clonotype showed up just a few times. This chain joins TRBV7-2 and TRBJ2-3, with a tentative D call TRBD2 (7 bases). Trimming stripped 0 bases from V and 3 bases from J, with 10 bases between. The length of the CDR3 is 15 residues. Germline CDR1 reads SGHTA; CDR2 reads FQGNSA. Written as DNA, the CDR3 is TGTGCCAGCAGCTTAGCTAAGGGGGGGACAGATACGCAGTATTTT. It yields the protein CASSLAKGGTDTQYF.

J is TRBJ2-3 and V is TRBV12-3 or TRBV12-4; D possibly corresponds to TRBD1 (5 bases). This CDR3 has 13 amino acids. Between the trimmed V and J ends, which lost 2 bases and 7 bases, there was a span of 10 bases. CDR3 coding DNA: TGTGCCAGCAGTTTAAGGACGGACAATACGCAGTATTTT. Translation gives CASSLRTDNTQYF.

This clonotype came up a few times. The rearrangement uses TRBV5-1 and TRBJ1-1; a weak D match, TRBD1 (6 bases). Germline lookup yields CDR1 SGHRS and CDR2 YFSETQ. CDR3 size: 13 residues. V lost 4 bases to trimming and J lost 4 bases, with 11 bases between them. CDR3 sequence: CASSPQGSTEAFF. The CDR3 region has the DNA TGCGCCAGCAGCCCACAGGGCAGCACTGAAGCTTTCTTT. Full variable domain (outside the CDR3, taken from reference TRBV5-1 and TRBJ1-1): KAGVTQTPRYLIKTRGQQVTLSCSPISGHRSVSWYQQTPGQGLQFLFEYFSETQRNKGNFPGRFSGRQFSNSRSEMNVSTLELGDSALYLCASSPQGSTEAFFGQGTRLTVV.

This clonotype was detected only a few times. The chain carries TRBV5-4 and TRBJ2-3; 11 bases line up with TRBD1. The CDR3 consists of 14 residues. Trimming at V came to 3 bases and at J to 6 bases, leaving 3 bases not matched to a gene. CDR1 is SGHNT, CDR2 YYREEE, per germline (reference sequence). CDR3 sequence reads: CASSSRTGGDTQYF. The CDR3 coding sequence is TGTGCCAGCAGCTCAAGGACAGGGGGCGATACGCAGTATTTT. The whole variable domain, remainder taken from reference TRBV5-4 and TRBJ2-3, is ETGVTQSPTHLIKTRGQQVTLRCSSQSGHNTVSWYQQALGQGPQFIFQYYREEENGRGNFPPRFSGLQFPNYSSELNVNALELDDSALYLCASSSRTGGDTQYFGPGTRLTVL.

This clonotype was detected a few times. The rearrangement uses TRBV7-2 and TRBJ1-2; no clear D gene. The CDR3 length is 13 residues. The germline V gene encodes CDR1 SGHTA and CDR2 FQGNSA. V was pared by 5 bases and J by 10 bases, with 17 bases between. CDR3 in DNA: TGTGCCAGCAGCCCCCGATTTCAACCGGACTACACCTTC. Encoded protein: CASSPRFQPDYTF.

This sequence joins TRBV5-1 and TRBJ2-5, with 7 bases matching TRBD1. The CDR3 totals 21 residues. J was trimmed by 0 bases and V by 4 bases; bases with no gene match: 24. The germline V gene has CDR1 SGHRS and CDR2 YFSETQ. Here the CDR3 DNA reads TGCGCCAGCAGCCCCTGGCCTCTGGGGACAGCTCAAGGGGGTTACCAAGAGACCCAGTACTTC. The encoded protein is CASSPWPLGTAQGGYQETQYF.

This clonotype was seen only a few times. V gene TRBV5-6 combines with J gene TRBJ2-4, with D possibly called TRBD1 or TRBD2 (5 bases each). V lost 4 bases to trimming and J lost 0 bases, with 20 bases between them. The CDR3 loop spans 18 amino acids. Germline V gives CDR1 SGHDT, CDR2 YYEEEE. CDR3 amino acids: CASSPGTGRPLAKNIQYF. The CDR3, as DNA: TGTGCCAGCAGCCCGGGGACCGGACGACCCTTAGCCAAAAACATTCAGTACTTC. Supplemented by reference TRBV5-6 and TRBJ2-4, the full variable domain reads DAGVTQSPTHLIKTRGQQVTLRCSPKSGHDTVSWYQQALGQGPQFIFQYYEEEERQRGNFPDRFSGHQFPNYSSELNVNALLLGDSALYLCASSPGTGRPLAKNIQYFGAGTRLSVL.

The V and J genes are TRBV12-3 or TRBV12-4 and TRBJ2-1, with unresolved D. The CDR3 extends over 15 amino acids. Trimming removed 3 bases at V and 5 bases at J, with 14 bases between. In DNA, the CDR3 is TGTGCCAGCAGTTTCGATGGGGTAAGGAACAATGAGCAGTTCTTC. It is translated as CASSFDGVRNNEQFF.

The sample holds a few counts of this clonotype. The genes are TRBV7-3 and TRBJ2-5, with TRBD2 identical over 7 bases. V lost 2 bases, J lost 2 bases, and 8 bases stayed unmatched. CDR1 and CDR2 (germline): SGHTA, FQGTGA. The CDR3 has 16 residues. The CDR3 reads CASSLGVAGKQETQYF. Here the CDR3 DNA reads TGTGCCAGCAGCTTAGGGGTAGCGGGTAAACAAGAGACCCAGTACTTC.

As for this clonotype: Without the conserved terminal phenylalanine or tryptophan, this CDR3 likely stems from a read error. J is TRBJ2-7 and V is TRBV20-1, with D maybe TRBD2 (7 bases). Germline loops: CDR1 DFQATT, CDR2 SNEGSKA (reference sequence). The ends were cut back, 3 bases at V and 3 bases at J, with 12 bases in the middle. The CDR3 length is 13 residues. The CDR3 DNA reads as TGCAGTGCTAGTGACGGGGGGCGCTACGAGCAGTACCTC. Amino acids: CSASDGGRYEQYL.

The V call is TRBV5-1, the J call TRBJ2-3; D is unclear. V lost 3 bases to trimming and J lost 0 bases, with 11 bases between them. The CDR3 is 15 residues long. Per the germline V gene, CDR1 is SGHRS and CDR2 is YFSETQ. CDR3 in amino acids: CASSSQSPSTDTQYF. Here the CDR3 DNA reads TGCGCCAGCAGCTCTCAGAGCCCTAGCACAGATACGCAGTATTTT.

The chain couples TRBV7-2 to TRBJ1-6; 8 positions match TRBD1. This CDR3 comprises 16 residues. The trim removed 1 base at V and 9 bases at J, leaving 8 bases unmatched. Germline V lookup: CDR1 SGHTA, CDR2 FQGNSA. The CDR3 region is CASSLGVGQGASPLHF. CDR3 nucleotide sequence: TGTGCCAGCAGCTTAGGGGTTGGACAGGGCGCTTCACCCCTCCACTTT.